The 25 T cell receptor beta chains below all came from one sample that was sequenced in a study of blood T cell repertoires in COVID-19. Some clones are missing from TCRdb's copy, which holds only in-frame ones; the method was immunoSEQ multiplex PCR. Seen here are about 320,000 clones, 85% observed once, and the top ten hold 6% to 9%. Sequenced material: peripheral blood. The receptors come from a human donor in a cohort sampled during active COVID-19.

The chain is built from TRBV5-4 and TRBJ2-1; 15 nucleotides agree with TRBD2. This CDR3 is built from 15 residues. Germline V CDR1 and CDR2: SGHNT, YYREEE (reference sequence). Losses at the gene ends were 4 bases for V and 7 bases for J; bases not matched to a gene: 3. CDR3 sequence: CASSGLAGGPNEQFF. The CDR3 nucleotides read TGTGCCAGCAGCGGACTAGCGGGGGGGCCGAATGAGCAGTTCTTC.

The V call is TRBV18, the J call TRBJ2-1; TRBD2 might be the D (5 bases). From germline, CDR1 is KGHSH and CDR2 LQKENI. There are 13 residues in the CDR3. The V end was cut by 2 bases, the J end by 6 bases, with 8 bases between. The CDR3 nucleotides read TGTGCCAGCTCACCAGTAGAGGGCAATGAGCAGTTCTTC. Protein product: CASSPVEGNEQFF.

The rearrangement uses TRBV19 and TRBJ2-7, with a tentative D call TRBD1 (5 bases). Per germline, CDR1 LNHDA and CDR2 SQIVND (reference sequence). Trimming removed 6 bases at V and 3 bases at J, with 15 bases between. The CDR3 contains 14 residues. The CDR3 bases are TGTGCCAGTAGACCCTATCGAGACAGCTACGAGCAGTACTTC. This encodes CASRPYRDSYEQYF. The entire variable domain, with the rest obtained from reference TRBV19 and TRBJ2-7, is as follows: DGGITQSPKYLFRKEGQNVTLSCEQNLNHDAMYWYRQDPGQGLRLIYYSQIVNDFQKGDIAEGYSVSREKKESFPLTVTSAQKNPTAFYLCASRPYRDSYEQYFGPGTRLTVT.

V is TRBV7-9 and J is TRBJ1-2, with 7 bases lining up with TRBD1. This CDR3 has 15 amino acids. After removal of 1 base from V and 6 bases from J, the junction contained 8 bases not matched to a gene. The germline V gene has CDR1 SEHNR and CDR2 FQNEAQ (reference sequence). The CDR3 region is CASSLGDRAVNGYTF. In DNA form, the CDR3 reads TGTGCCAGCAGCTTAGGTGACAGGGCCGTTAATGGCTACACCTTC.

The CDR3 region has the DNA TGTGCCAGCAGCCTGGATGGGGTAGCGGGGACCAATGAGCAGTTCTTC. This sequence encodes CASSLDGVAGTNEQFF. V and J are TRBV11-3 and TRBJ2-1; TRBD2 aligns across 8 bases. V was pared by 5 bases and J by 6 bases, with 12 bases of the junction left unmatched. Germline values: CDR1 SGHNT, CDR2 YENEEA. The CDR3 consists of 16 residues.

This chain links TRBV6-2 or TRBV6-3 with TRBJ2-1, with D perhaps TRBD2 (6 bases). Per the germline V gene, CDR1 is MNHEY and CDR2 is SVGEGT. The CDR3 totals 17 residues. V was cut by 4 bases and J by 3 bases, with 19 bases left in between. CDR3 region: CASSSPVLAGIYNEQFF. In DNA, the CDR3 is TGTGCCAGCAGTTCTCCAGTTCTTGCGGGGATCTACAATGAGCAGTTCTTC.

The chain has TRBV5-1 and TRBJ2-3, with D uncertain. Germline V gene data show CDR1 as SGHRS and CDR2 as YFSETQ. The V and J ends lost 2 bases and 2 bases respectively, with 9 bases between them. This CDR3 region has 14 residues. The CDR3 DNA follows: TGCGCCAGCAGCTTCGGAGAGGCCACAGATACGCAGTATTTT. It translates to CASSFGEATDTQYF.

This chain links TRBV2 with TRBJ1-2; 9 positions agree with TRBD1. This CDR3 region has 14 residues. Germline CDR1 reads SNHLY; CDR2 reads FYNNEI. Unmatched junction bases numbered 6, after V lost 6 bases and J lost 4 bases. The CDR3 sequence: CASRKQGASYGYTF. CDR3 sequence (DNA): TGTGCCAGCAGGAAACAGGGGGCAAGCTATGGCTACACCTTC. The whole variable domain, remainder taken from reference TRBV2 and TRBJ1-2, is EPEVTQTPSHQVTQMGQEVILRCVPISNHLYFYWYRQILGQKVEFLVSFYNNEISEKSEIFDDQFSVERPDGSNFTLKIRSTKLEDSAMYFCASRKQGASYGYTFGSGTRLTVV.

This chain's CDR3 is CASSQEQQETQYF. CDR3 DNA sequence: TGTGCCAGCAGCCAAGAACAGCAAGAGACCCAGTACTTC. V usage is TRBV3-1 (or the pseudogene TRBV3-2) and J usage is TRBJ2-5; D remains unclear. The V end lost 0 bases, the J end lost 2 bases, and 4 bases lay between the germline ends. Germline CDR1 LGHDT, CDR2 YNNKEL (reference sequence). The CDR3 runs to 13 residues.

V gene TRBV10-2 combines with J gene TRBJ1-2, with D possibly being TRBD1 (6 bases). The CDR3 is 14 amino acids. CDR1 and CDR2 (germline): WSHSY, SAAADI. The V and J ends lost 3 bases and 6 bases respectively, with 14 bases between them. CDR3 residues: CASSDVGEGDGYTF. For the CDR3, the DNA is TGCGCCAGCAGTGATGTCGGGGAGGGGGATGGCTACACCTTC.

The chain has TRBV7-9 and TRBJ2-1; 7 bases are shared with TRBD1. Germline assignment: CDR1 SEHNR and CDR2 FQNEAQ (reference sequence). The CDR3 contains 14 residues. J gave up 9 bases and V 5 bases, and 10 bases lay outside the gene matches. The CDR3: CASSPKGTVGEQFF. In nucleotides, the CDR3 is TGTGCCAGCAGCCCGAAGGGGACAGTCGGTGAGCAGTTCTTC.

This chain links TRBV5-1 with TRBJ2-1; 10 bases are a match to TRBD2. In germline, CDR1 is SGHRS, CDR2 YFSETQ. CDR3 length: 17 residues. After removal of 0 bases from V and 1 base from J, the junction contained 4 bases not matched to a gene. The CDR3: CASSLAVAGGSYNEQFF. The CDR3 bases are TGCGCCAGCAGCTTGGCGGTAGCGGGGGGTTCCTACAATGAGCAGTTCTTC.

The chain carries TRBV19 and TRBJ2-3; TRBD1 might be the D (5 bases). The V end was cut by 7 bases, the J end by 1 base, with 12 bases between. The length of the CDR3 is 14 residues. Germline CDR1 and CDR2: LNHDA and SQIVND (reference sequence). CDR3 amino acids: CASKRQSGTDTQYF. The CDR3 DNA sequence: TGTGCCAGTAAACGACAGTCAGGCACAGATACGCAGTATTTT.

This rearrangement joins TRBV24-1 to TRBJ1-4; 9 nucleotides line up with TRBD1. The CDR3 runs 15 residues. V lost 4 bases to trimming and J lost 5 bases; unmatched junction nucleotides: 4. Germline loops: CDR1 KGHDR, CDR2 SFDVKD. The chain's CDR3 is CATSEAGTGNEKLFF. The CDR3 DNA reads TGTGCCACCAGTGAAGCCGGGACAGGGAATGAAAAACTGTTTTTT.

The chain links TRBV30 to TRBJ1-1; TRBD1 matches at 8 bases. The length of the CDR3 is 16 residues. In germline, CDR1 is GTSNPN, CDR2 SVGIG (reference sequence). The V segment lost 2 bases and the J segment 3 bases; nucleotides outside the gene matches: 11. The CDR3 region has the DNA TGTGCCTGGAGTCTCCGACCGAGACAGGGGTACACTGAAGCTTTCTTT. It is translated as CAWSLRPRQGYTEAFF.

V and J are TRBV7-2 and TRBJ1-3; D unresolved. CDR3 length: 15 amino acids. V was cut by 3 bases and J by 7 bases, with 16 bases left in between. The V gene's germline CDR1 is SGHTA and CDR2 FQGNSA. CDR3 sequence (DNA): TGTGCCAGCAGCTTTGACAAGCCGGGAAAGAACACCATATATTTT. This gives the protein CASSFDKPGKNTIYF.

The DNA for the CDR3 is TGTGCCAGCGAACGCGGCAGGGGCTACGAGCAGTACTTC. Residues: CASERGRGYEQYF. The chain couples TRBV2 to TRBJ2-7, with a weak D call TRBD1 (6 bases). In germline, CDR1 is SNHLY, CDR2 FYNNEI. The ends were cut back, 8 bases at V and 3 bases at J, with 14 bases in the middle. The CDR3 runs 13 residues.

The V and J genes are TRBV27 and TRBJ2-3, with TRBD2 matching 7 bases. The V gene's germline CDR1 is MNHEY and CDR2 SMNVEV (reference sequence). CDR3 length: 16 amino acids. V was pared by 6 bases and J by 7 bases, with 16 bases of the junction left unmatched. CDR3 sequence reads: CASRGPAGDPTHTQYF. CDR3 nucleotide sequence: TGTGCCAGCAGGGGTCCTGCGGGGGATCCCACCCATACGCAGTATTTT.

This clone was seen once. This chain connects TRBV9 to TRBJ1-1, with 9 bases identical to TRBD1. Looked up from germline, CDR1 is SGDLS and CDR2 is YYNGEE. The trim removed 3 bases at V and 4 bases at J, leaving 13 bases unmatched. The CDR3 contains 17 residues. The CDR3 region is CASSGDRGAFRGTEAFF. The CDR3 DNA reads as TGTGCCAGCAGCGGAGACAGGGGGGCATTTAGGGGCACTGAAGCTTTCTTT. Full variable domain (missing parts from reference TRBV9 and TRBJ1-1): DSGVTQTPKHLITATGQRVTLRCSPRSGDLSVYWYQQSLDQGLQFLIQYYNGEERAKGNILERFSAQQFPDLHSELNLSSLELGDSALYFCASSGDRGAFRGTEAFFGQGTRLTVV.

This clone showed up just a few times. This chain joins TRBV15 and TRBJ1-2; possibly TRBD1 for D (5 bases). The germline gives CDR1 LNHNV, CDR2 YYDKDF (reference sequence). This CDR3 is built from 13 residues. V was trimmed by 0 bases and J by 4 bases, leaving 6 bases between them. This CDR3 reads CATSREQAYGYTF. Here the CDR3 DNA reads TGTGCCACCAGCAGAGAACAGGCCTATGGCTACACCTTC.

V gene TRBV6-2 or TRBV6-3 combines with J gene TRBJ2-6, with 8 positions matching TRBD2. The V gene's germline CDR1 is MNHEY and CDR2 SVGEGT. The CDR3 is 16 amino acids. The ends lost 4 bases at V and 0 bases at J; junction bases unmatched: 2. DNA of the CDR3: TGTGCCAGCAGTTCGGCGGGGGGCTCTGGGGCCAACGTCCTGACTTTC. Encoded protein: CASSSAGGSGANVLTF.

The rearrangement joins TRBV20-1 to TRBJ1-1; no clear D. Germline CDR1 reads DFQATT; CDR2 reads SNEGSKA (reference sequence). The CDR3 loop spans 11 amino acids. Between the trimmed V and J ends, which lost 3 bases and 5 bases, there was a span of 7 bases. CDR3 amino acids: CSASWETEAFF. As DNA, the CDR3 is TGCAGTGCTAGTTGGGAGACTGAAGCTTTCTTT.

The rearrangement joins TRBV10-1 to TRBJ2-7; D unresolved. The germline V gene has CDR1 WNHNN and CDR2 SYGVQD (reference sequence). Trimming left V 6 bases short and J 5 bases short, with 14 bases between. The CDR3 loop spans 13 amino acids. CDR3 bases: TGCGCCAGCAGAGACTCCCAGAGCCACGAGCAGTACTTC. Translation gives CASRDSQSHEQYF.

This clone was counted once. The V gene is TRBV7-9, the J gene TRBJ1-1, with a tentative D call TRBD1 (5 bases). The CDR3 covers 14 residues. Trimming left V 6 bases short and J 0 bases short, with 11 bases between. Germline assignment: CDR1 SEHNR and CDR2 FQNEAQ (reference sequence). CDR3 loop: CASSQGSMNTEAFF. CDR3 nucleotides: TGTGCCAGCAGTCAGGGAAGCATGAACACTGAAGCTTTCTTT.

This clone was observed once. The chain uses TRBV7-9 and TRBJ2-3; unclear D gene. CDR1 and CDR2 from the germline V gene are SEHNR and FQNEAQ (reference sequence). Trimming removed 0 bases from V and 6 bases from J, with 10 bases in between. CDR3 length equals 14 residues. CDR3 sequence: CASSLASSYDTQYF. In DNA, the CDR3 is TGTGCCAGCAGCTTAGCGTCTAGTTATGATACGCAGTATTTT. Full variable domain (outside the CDR3, taken from reference TRBV7-9 and TRBJ2-3): DTGVSQNPRHKITKRGQNVTFRCDPISEHNRLYWYRQTLGQGPEFLTYFQNEAQLEKSRLLSDRFSAERPKGSFSTLEIQRTEQGDSAMYLCASSLASSYDTQYFGPGTRLTVL.